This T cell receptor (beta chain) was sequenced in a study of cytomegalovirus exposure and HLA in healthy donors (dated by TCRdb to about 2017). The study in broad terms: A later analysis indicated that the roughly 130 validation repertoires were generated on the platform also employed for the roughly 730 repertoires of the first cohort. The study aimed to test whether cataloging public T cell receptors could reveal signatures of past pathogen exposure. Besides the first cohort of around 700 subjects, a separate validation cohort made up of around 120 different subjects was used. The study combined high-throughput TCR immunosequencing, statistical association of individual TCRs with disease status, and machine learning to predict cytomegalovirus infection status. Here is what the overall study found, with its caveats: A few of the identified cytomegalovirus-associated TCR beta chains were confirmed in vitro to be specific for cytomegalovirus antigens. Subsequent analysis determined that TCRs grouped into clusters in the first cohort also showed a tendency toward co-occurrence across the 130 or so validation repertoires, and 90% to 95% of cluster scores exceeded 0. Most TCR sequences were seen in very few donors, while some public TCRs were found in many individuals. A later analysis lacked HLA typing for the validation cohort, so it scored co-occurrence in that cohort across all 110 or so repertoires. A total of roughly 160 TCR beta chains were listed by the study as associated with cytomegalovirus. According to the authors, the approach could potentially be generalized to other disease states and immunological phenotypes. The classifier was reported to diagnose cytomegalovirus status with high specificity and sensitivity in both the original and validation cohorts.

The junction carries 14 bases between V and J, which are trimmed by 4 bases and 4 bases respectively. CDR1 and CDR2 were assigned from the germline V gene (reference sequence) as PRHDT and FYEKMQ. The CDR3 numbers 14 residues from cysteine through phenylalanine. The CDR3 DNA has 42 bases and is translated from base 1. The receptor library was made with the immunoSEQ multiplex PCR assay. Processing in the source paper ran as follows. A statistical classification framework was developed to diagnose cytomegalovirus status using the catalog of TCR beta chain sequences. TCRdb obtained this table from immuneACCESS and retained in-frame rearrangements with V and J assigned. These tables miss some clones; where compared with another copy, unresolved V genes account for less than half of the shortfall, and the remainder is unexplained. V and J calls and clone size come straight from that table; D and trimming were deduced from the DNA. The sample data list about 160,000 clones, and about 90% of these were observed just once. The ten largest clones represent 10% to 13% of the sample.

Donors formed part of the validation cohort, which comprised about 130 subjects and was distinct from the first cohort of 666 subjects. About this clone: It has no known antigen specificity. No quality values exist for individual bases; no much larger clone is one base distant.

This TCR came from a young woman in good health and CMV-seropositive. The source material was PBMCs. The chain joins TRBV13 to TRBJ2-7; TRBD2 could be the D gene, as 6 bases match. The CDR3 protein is CASSSRGSGYEQYF. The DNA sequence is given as TGTGCCAGCAGCTCTCGGGGTAGCGGATACGAGCAGTACTTC.